Each of the 21 T cell receptor beta chains below was sequenced from the same sample in a study of control samples from healthy donors and cancer patients. Assay: immunoSEQ multiplex PCR; the TCRdb copy retains only in-frame clones and omits some. The profile shows some 120,000 clones, just over 90% of them singletons. Sequencing input: blood. The source is a woman between 18 and 29 years old in good health.

This clone was recorded once. The J gene is TRBJ2-5, the V gene TRBV5-1, with 8 bases aligning to TRBD2. This CDR3 spans 15 amino acids. V lost 4 bases to trimming and J lost 1 base; unmatched junction nucleotides: 6. CDR1 and CDR2 from the germline V gene are SGHRS and YFSETQ. CDR3 protein: CASSGLAGSQETQYF. The CDR3, as DNA: TGCGCCAGCAGCGGATTAGCGGGGTCCCAAGAGACCCAGTACTTC.

The rearrangement uses TRBV7-6 and TRBJ1-1; D remains ambiguous. Germline-derived CDR1 and CDR2 are SGHVS and FNYEAQ. V gave up 2 bases and J gave up 1 base, with 5 bases separating them. The CDR3 is 13 amino acids. The CDR3, as DNA: TGTGCCAGCAGCTTATCAGGGAACACTGAAGCTTTCTTT. Translating it yields CASSLSGNTEAFF.

The rearrangement links TRBV2 to TRBJ1-5, with D possibly being TRBD1 (5 bases). Germline CDR1 reads SNHLY; CDR2 reads FYNNEI. This CDR3 has 15 amino acids. Trimming stripped 3 bases from V and 4 bases from J, with 13 bases between. The DNA of the CDR3 is TGTGCCAGCAGTGATAAGGTTGGGGGAAATCAGCCCCAGCATTTT. It codes for CASSDKVGGNQPQHF.

This clone showed up just once. This CDR3 is missing its conserved last phenylalanine or tryptophan, likely due to a read error. Because the CDR3's place on the DNA is in doubt, the DNA is left out and the CDR3 is given as listed by TCRdb. The chain uses TRBV3-1 (or the pseudogene TRBV3-2) and TRBJ1-2; the tabulated D call, TRBD1, remains unverified against the DNA. Termini included, the CDR3 measures 10 amino acids. Germline V gives CDR1 LGHDT, CDR2 YNNKEL (reference sequence). CDR3 region: CASSQDPGVP.

This chain uses TRBV5-6 with TRBJ2-1; D is possibly TRBD1 (6 bases). The germline gives CDR1 SGHDT, CDR2 YYEEEE. The CDR3 has 14 amino acids. The ends were cut back, 4 bases at V and 5 bases at J, with 13 bases in the middle. The CDR3 DNA reads TGTGCCAGCAGCACGGACAGCCGAAACAATGAGCAGTTCTTC. It specifies CASSTDSRNNEQFF.

The chain is built from TRBV4-3 and TRBJ2-3, with a tentative D call TRBD2 (5 bases). Trimming took off 1 base at V and 0 bases at J, with 11 bases between the two ends. The V gene's germline CDR1 is LGHNA and CDR2 YSLEER. This CDR3 is 16 amino acids long. For the CDR3, the DNA is TGCGCCAGCAGCCAAGGGGTTTGGACTAGCACAGATACGCAGTATTTT. This translates into CASSQGVWTSTDTQYF.

This clone was observed once. The chain joins TRBV6-5 to TRBJ2-1; D is uncertain. CDR1 is MNHEY, CDR2 SVGAGI, per germline. V was cut by 6 bases and J by 0 bases, with 6 bases left in between. The CDR3 loop spans 13 amino acids. In nucleotides, the CDR3 is TGTGCCAGCAGCATAGGCTCCTACAATGAGCAGTTCTTC. It yields the protein CASSIGSYNEQFF.

The chain recombines TRBV28 with TRBJ1-4; perhaps TRBD1 as D (6 bases). Germline values: CDR1 MDHEN, CDR2 SYDVKM. The CDR3 sequence is 15 residues long. V was pared by 6 bases and J by 6 bases, with 17 bases between. The CDR3, as DNA: TGTGCCAGCAGATTTATGGGGGGGGCACATGAAAAACTGTTTTTT. Its protein is CASRFMGGAHEKLFF. The full variable domain, with the rest looked up from reference TRBV28 and TRBJ1-4, is DVKVTQSSRYLVKRTGEKVFLECVQDMDHENMFWYRQDPGLGLRLIYFSYDVKMKEKGDIPEGYSVSREKKERFSLILESASTNQTSMYLCASRFMGGAHEKLFFGSGTQLSVL.

V gene TRBV5-1 combines with J gene TRBJ2-5; 13 positions match TRBD2. The V and J ends lost 2 bases and 5 bases, in that order; junction bases with no gene match: 6. CDR3 length equals 16 residues. Germline CDR1 is SGHRS and CDR2 is YFSETQ. Here the CDR3 reads CASSLGLAGAIETQYF. The CDR3 region has the DNA TGCGCCAGCAGCTTAGGACTAGCGGGAGCTATTGAGACCCAGTACTTC.

This clone occurred a few times. The chain employs TRBV5-1 and TRBJ1-1; tentatively, D is TRBD1 (5 bases). The CDR3 contains 15 residues. Germline CDR1 reads SGHRS; CDR2 reads YFSETQ. The V end was cut by 4 bases, the J end by 1 base, with 14 bases between. Written as DNA, the CDR3 is TGCGCCAGCAGCGTATACGACAGCCCGAACACTGAAGCTTTCTTT. This encodes CASSVYDSPNTEAFF.

The chain employs TRBV3-1 (or the pseudogene TRBV3-2) and TRBJ1-2, with D possibly matching TRBD1 (6 bases). Germline V gene sequence: CDR1 LGHDT, CDR2 YNNKEL (reference sequence). V was shortened by 2 bases and J by 7 bases, with 20 bases between the two germline ends. This CDR3 comprises 16 residues. The CDR3 loop is CASSQFQSGGSTGYTF. DNA for the CDR3: TGTGCCAGCAGCCAATTCCAATCGGGGGGCTCCACTGGCTACACCTTC.

V and J are TRBV3-1 (or the pseudogene TRBV3-2) and TRBJ2-7; 8 nucleotides align to TRBD1. CDR3 size: 15 residues. Germline loops: CDR1 LGHDT, CDR2 YNNKEL (reference sequence). Losses at the gene ends were 2 bases for V and 2 bases for J; bases not matched to a gene: 5. The CDR3 spells CASSQRRQGPYEQYF. CDR3 bases: TGTGCCAGCAGCCAACGGAGACAGGGGCCCTACGAGCAGTACTTC.

V and J are TRBV9 and TRBJ2-3; 12 bases agree with TRBD2. The CDR3 runs to 16 residues. Per the germline V gene, CDR1 is SGDLS and CDR2 is YYNGEE. After removal of 4 bases from V and 2 bases from J, the junction contained 5 bases not matched to a gene. CDR3 sequence (DNA): TGTGCCAGCAGCCCTCGGACTAGCGGGGTCACAGATACGCAGTATTTT. This translates into CASSPRTSGVTDTQYF.

The rearrangement links TRBV7-9 to TRBJ2-3, with 9 nucleotides matching TRBD2. V gave up 6 bases and J gave up 4 bases; unmatched junction bases: 8. The germline CDR1 and CDR2 sequences are SEHNR and FQNEAQ (reference sequence). This CDR3 is 15 amino acids long. Written as DNA, the CDR3 is TGTGCCAGCAGTTTCGGCGGGAGGGCCCCAGATACGCAGTATTTT. This translates into CASSFGGRAPDTQYF.

The J gene is TRBJ2-4, the V gene TRBV27, with D possibly being TRBD1 or TRBD2 (6 bases each). This CDR3 is built from 14 residues. Germline CDR1 is MNHEY and CDR2 is SMNVEV (reference sequence). Trimming stripped 2 bases from V and 8 bases from J, with 13 bases between. CDR3 protein: CASSLMGGVDIQYF. CDR3 DNA sequence: TGTGCCAGCAGTTTAATGGGGGGCGTGGACATTCAGTACTTC.

V and J are TRBV7-4 and TRBJ2-7; 11 bases are shared with TRBD2. Germline V CDR1 and CDR2: SGHVT, SQSDAQ. This CDR3 contains 16 residues. J was trimmed by 1 base and V by 5 bases; bases with no gene match: 7. The CDR3 nucleotides read TGTGCCAGCAGCGATCTAGCGGGGGGCTATTCCTACGAGCAGTACTTC. Translated, it gives CASSDLAGGYSYEQYF.

This chain uses TRBV20-1 with TRBJ1-1; possibly TRBD1 for D (5 bases). CDR1 DFQATT and CDR2 SNEGSKA come from the germline V gene (reference sequence). Trimming took 3 bases from V and 3 from J, leaving 14 bases between them. There are 14 residues in the CDR3. DNA of the CDR3: TGCAGTGCTAGTGTTCAGGGCGGGGACACTGAAGCTTTCTTT. It encodes CSASVQGGDTEAFF.

CDR3 region: CASSPLSSGGDYEQYF. The CDR3 DNA follows: TGTGCCAGCTCGCCCTTATCTAGCGGGGGGGACTACGAGCAGTACTTC. V gene TRBV18 combines with J gene TRBJ2-7; TRBD2 matches 12 bases. This CDR3 has 16 residues. J gave up 3 bases and V 6 bases, and 9 bases lay outside the gene matches. Germline CDR1 reads KGHSH; CDR2 reads LQKENI.

This clone was seen once. V and J are TRBV4-3 and TRBJ2-5, with D perhaps being TRBD1 or TRBD2 (6 bases each). From germline, CDR1 is LGHNA and CDR2 YSLEER. The CDR3 spans 16 residues. Trimming left V 0 bases short and J 4 bases short, with 15 bases between. The CDR3 sequence: CASSQEWRAGVETQYF. The CDR3 nucleotides are TGCGCCAGCAGCCAAGAGTGGAGGGCAGGGGTAGAGACCCAGTACTTC.

This clone was observed a few times. This chain uses TRBV28 with TRBJ1-1; TRBD1 is a possible D gene (6 bases). V gave up 3 bases and J gave up 4 bases, with 12 bases separating them. CDR3 length equals 14 residues. CDR1 is MDHEN, CDR2 SYDVKM, per germline. CDR3: CASSLSGQFTEAFF. Written as DNA, the CDR3 is TGTGCCAGCAGTTTGAGTGGACAGTTCACTGAAGCTTTCTTT. Variable domain in full (rest from reference TRBV28 and TRBJ1-1): DVKVTQSSRYLVKRTGEKVFLECVQDMDHENMFWYRQDPGLGLRLIYFSYDVKMKEKGDIPEGYSVSREKKERFSLILESASTNQTSMYLCASSLSGQFTEAFFGQGTRLTVV.

This clone showed up just a few times. The chain carries TRBV7-2 and TRBJ1-2; 8 bases map to TRBD1. The CDR3 length is 14 residues. CDR1 is SGHTA, CDR2 FQGNSA, per germline. J gave up 4 bases and V 1 base, and 2 bases lay outside the gene matches. Here the CDR3 DNA reads TGTGCCAGCAGCTTAGACAGGGGGAGCTATGGCTACACCTTC. Translated: CASSLDRGSYGYTF.